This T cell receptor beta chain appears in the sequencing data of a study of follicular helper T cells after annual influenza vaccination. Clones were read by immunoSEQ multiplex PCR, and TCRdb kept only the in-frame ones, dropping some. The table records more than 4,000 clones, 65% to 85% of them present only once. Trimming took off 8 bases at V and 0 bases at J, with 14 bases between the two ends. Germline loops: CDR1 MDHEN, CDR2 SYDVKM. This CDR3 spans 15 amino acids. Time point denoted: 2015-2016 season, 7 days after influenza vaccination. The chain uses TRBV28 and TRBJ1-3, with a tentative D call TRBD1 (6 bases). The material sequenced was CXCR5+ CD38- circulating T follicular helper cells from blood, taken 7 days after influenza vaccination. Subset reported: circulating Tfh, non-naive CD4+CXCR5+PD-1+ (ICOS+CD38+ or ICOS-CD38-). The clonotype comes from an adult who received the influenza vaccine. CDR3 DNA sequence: TGTGCCAGCCGCGGGCACAGGGTCTCTGGAAACACCATATATTTT. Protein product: CASRGHRVSGNTIYF.